This passage covers 18 T cell receptor beta chains from one sample sequenced in a study of Tregs in tolerant kidney transplant recipients. Data came from immunoSEQ multiplex PCR; TCRdb stores just in-frame clones and leaves some out. The data show more than 70,000 clones, over 75% seen once. Recipients received nonmyeloablative bone marrow transplants from related graft donors, with transient mixed chimerism. This specimen was CD4+ T cells from blood (PBMCs), taken 24 months after the transplant. The receptors were sampled from a human patient who received a combined kidney and bone marrow transplant. Some T cells may be supplied by the graft donor.

The rearrangement uses TRBV7-8 and TRBJ2-4, with TRBD1 as a possible D gene (6 bases). Germline CDR1 is SGHVS and CDR2 is FQNEAQ. The V gene lost 5 bases and the J gene lost 8 bases, with 19 bases spanning the gap. The CDR3 covers 15 residues. The CDR3 reads CASSTRPRSGDIQYF. In DNA, the CDR3 is TGTGCCAGCAGCACCCGCCCCAGATCAGGGGACATTCAGTACTTC.

The chain couples TRBV5-1 to TRBJ2-7, with TRBD1 identical over 8 bases. Germline loops: CDR1 SGHRS, CDR2 YFSETQ. V was pared by 0 bases and J by 5 bases, with 13 bases of the junction left unmatched. The CDR3 is made up of 17 amino acids. The CDR3 DNA reads TGCGCCAGCAGCTTGGCTACGGGGCAGGGGGCGCCGGACGAGCAGTACTTC. It is translated as CASSLATGQGAPDEQYF.

CDR3 amino acids: CASSQLGQGYTGELFF. In nucleotides, the CDR3 is TGCGCCAGCAGCCAATTGGGACAGGGCTACACCGGGGAGCTGTTTTTT. The chain carries TRBV4-3 and TRBJ2-2; TRBD1 aligns across 9 bases. There are 16 residues in the CDR3. V was pared by 2 bases and J by 3 bases, with 4 bases of the junction left unmatched. Germline V lookup: CDR1 LGHNA, CDR2 YSLEER.

The chain joins TRBV27 to TRBJ2-1, with 9 bases matching TRBD2. J was trimmed by 3 bases and V by 0 bases; bases with no gene match: 6. The germline gives CDR1 MNHEY, CDR2 SMNVEV (reference sequence). CDR3 size: 17 residues. CDR3 amino acids: CASSLSLAGVIYNEQFF. In DNA, the CDR3 is TGTGCCAGCAGTTTATCGTTAGCGGGAGTCATCTACAATGAGCAGTTCTTC.

This chain connects TRBV6-6 to TRBJ2-2; 8 nucleotides align to TRBD1. The V and J ends lost 0 bases and 5 bases, in that order; junction bases with no gene match: 5. The CDR3 loop spans 16 amino acids. In germline, CDR1 is MNHNY, CDR2 SVGAGI (reference sequence). CDR3 in amino acids: CASSYSGQGRTGELFF. The CDR3 region has the DNA TGTGCCAGCAGTTACTCAGGACAGGGACGGACCGGGGAGCTGTTTTTT.

The chain combines TRBV27 with TRBJ2-5; 7 bases line up with TRBD1. The DNA end favors TRBJ2-7, so the J call may be wrong. Germline V gene data show CDR1 as MNHEY and CDR2 as SMNVEV (reference sequence). CDR3 length: 15 amino acids. As DNA, the CDR3 is TGTGCCAGCAGTACCGCCGGGACAGCAAACTACGAGCAGTACTTC. It yields the protein CASSTAGTANYEQYF.

This chain links TRBV7-9 with TRBJ1-1; no clear D. From germline, CDR1 is SEHNR and CDR2 FQNEAQ (reference sequence). V was shortened by 5 bases and J by 3 bases, with 13 bases between the two germline ends. The CDR3 sequence is 14 residues long. The CDR3 sequence is CASSPRQAYTEAFF. The CDR3 DNA sequence: TGTGCCAGCAGCCCCCGCCAGGCTTACACTGAAGCTTTCTTT.

The rearrangement uses TRBV5-1 and TRBJ1-5, with 7 bases fitting TRBD1. Germline V gene lookup returns CDR1 SGHRS and CDR2 YFSETQ. This CDR3 is 16 amino acids long. The ends lost 8 bases at V and 3 bases at J; junction bases unmatched: 14. CDR3 amino acids: CARHSNRGNNNQPQHF. CDR3 DNA sequence: TGCGCCAGACACTCTAACAGGGGTAATAACAATCAGCCCCAGCATTTT.

This clone was counted a single time. The chain couples TRBV7-2 to TRBJ2-3; 8 nucleotides line up with TRBD2. J gave up 10 bases and V 8 bases, and 11 bases lay outside the gene matches. The CDR3 length is 13 residues. Germline CDR1 reads SGHTA; CDR2 reads FQGNSA. Here the CDR3 DNA reads TGTGCCAGCGGGATAGCGGGGCAAAGGTCGCAGTATTTT. Protein product: CASGIAGQRSQYF.

This clone was seen only a few times. The CDR3 loop reads CASSFPQGQGKGEQYF. The CDR3, as DNA: TGTGCCAGTAGCTTCCCCCAGGGACAGGGAAAAGGCGAGCAGTACTTC. The chain links TRBV19 to TRBJ2-7; 9 bases agree with TRBD1. CDR1 is LNHDA and CDR2 is SQIVND in the germline V gene (reference sequence). V dropped 6 bases and J dropped 6; count of bases not matched to a gene: 15. This CDR3 has 16 amino acids. The variable domain in full, with the rest retrieved from reference TRBV19 and TRBJ2-7, is DGGITQSPKYLFRKEGQNVTLSCEQNLNHDAMYWYRQDPGQGLRLIYYSQIVNDFQKGDIAEGYSVSREKKESFPLTVTSAQKNPTAFYLCASSFPQGQGKGEQYFGPGTRLTVT.

The chain uses TRBV5-4 and TRBJ1-2; tentative D call: TRBD1 (6 bases). Looked up from germline, CDR1 is SGHNT and CDR2 is YYREEE (reference sequence). V lost 0 bases to trimming and J lost 5 bases, with 8 bases between them. This CDR3 is built from 13 residues. The CDR3 DNA is TGTGCCAGCAGCTTGGACAGGGAATATGGCTACACCTTC. Its protein product is CASSLDREYGYTF. The full variable domain, its missing parts supplied by reference TRBV5-4 and TRBJ1-2, is ETGVTQSPTHLIKTRGQQVTLRCSSQSGHNTVSWYQQALGQGPQFIFQYYREEENGRGNFPPRFSGLQFPNYSSELNVNALELDDSALYLCASSLDREYGYTFGSGTRLTVV.

The chain has TRBV7-2 and TRBJ2-7; a possible D gene is TRBD1 (5 bases). Trimming cost V 5 bases and J 5 bases, with 16 bases left between them. The CDR3 totals 14 residues. CDR1 is SGHTA and CDR2 is FQGNSA in the germline V gene. For the CDR3, the DNA is TGTGCCAGCAGCACCCCCTTCCCCAGGGACGAGCAGTACTTC. It is translated as CASSTPFPRDEQYF.

This clone was seen once. The rearrangement joins TRBV9 to TRBJ1-3; a weak D match, TRBD1 (6 bases). There are 17 residues in the CDR3. Per germline, CDR1 SGDLS and CDR2 YYNGEE. V was shortened by 4 bases and J by 0 bases, with 17 bases between the two germline ends. The CDR3 sequence: CASSPSGQTSSGNTIYF. DNA of the CDR3: TGTGCCAGCAGCCCCTCCGGACAGACTTCCTCTGGAAACACCATATATTTT. Variable domain in full (rest from reference TRBV9 and TRBJ1-3): DSGVTQTPKHLITATGQRVTLRCSPRSGDLSVYWYQQSLDQGLQFLIQYYNGEERAKGNILERFSAQQFPDLHSELNLSSLELGDSALYFCASSPSGQTSSGNTIYFGEGSWLTVV.

This rearrangement joins TRBV6-5 to TRBJ1-5; 9 bases line up with TRBD1. V was pared by 4 bases and J by 4 bases, with 5 bases of the junction left unmatched. Germline V gene lookup returns CDR1 MNHEY and CDR2 SVGAGI. CDR3 size: 15 residues. In nucleotides, the CDR3 is TGTGCCAGCAGTTCGTACAGGGGGCCGAATCAGCCCCAGCATTTT. The encoded protein is CASSSYRGPNQPQHF.

This sequence joins TRBV6-4 and TRBJ2-1; D might be TRBD1 (7 bases). CDR3 length: 15 amino acids. CDR1 and CDR2 from the germline V gene are MRHNA and SNTAGT. Trimming took off 4 bases at V and 5 bases at J, with 15 bases between the two ends. The CDR3 region is CASSVEGALHNEQFF. The CDR3 region has the DNA TGTGCCAGCAGTGTGGAGGGGGCCCTACACAATGAGCAGTTCTTC.

The chain carries TRBV7-3 and TRBJ2-1; D is uncertain. The CDR3 is made up of 12 amino acids. V was pared by 5 bases and J by 9 bases, with 11 bases between. In germline, CDR1 is SGHTA, CDR2 FQGTGA. The CDR3 is CASSLKSGEQFF. DNA of the CDR3: TGTGCCAGCAGCCTTAAATCCGGTGAGCAGTTCTTC.

The V call is TRBV2, the J call TRBJ1-3; 8 nucleotides align to TRBD1. CDR1 is SNHLY, CDR2 FYNNEI, per germline. J gave up 5 bases and V 0 bases, and 6 bases lay outside the gene matches. The CDR3 has 16 residues. The CDR3 is CASSEAGRGQRNTIYF. CDR3 DNA sequence: TGTGCCAGCAGTGAAGCTGGCAGGGGGCAGAGAAACACCATATATTTT.

The J gene is TRBJ2-5, the V gene TRBV5-1; tentative D call: TRBD1 (6 bases). The CDR3 has 15 amino acids. V gave up 6 bases and J gave up 1 base, with 16 bases separating them. In germline, CDR1 is SGHRS, CDR2 YFSETQ. The CDR3 sequence is CASTEDPRGQETQYF. The DNA of the CDR3 is TGCGCCAGCACCGAGGATCCCAGGGGCCAAGAGACCCAGTACTTC.